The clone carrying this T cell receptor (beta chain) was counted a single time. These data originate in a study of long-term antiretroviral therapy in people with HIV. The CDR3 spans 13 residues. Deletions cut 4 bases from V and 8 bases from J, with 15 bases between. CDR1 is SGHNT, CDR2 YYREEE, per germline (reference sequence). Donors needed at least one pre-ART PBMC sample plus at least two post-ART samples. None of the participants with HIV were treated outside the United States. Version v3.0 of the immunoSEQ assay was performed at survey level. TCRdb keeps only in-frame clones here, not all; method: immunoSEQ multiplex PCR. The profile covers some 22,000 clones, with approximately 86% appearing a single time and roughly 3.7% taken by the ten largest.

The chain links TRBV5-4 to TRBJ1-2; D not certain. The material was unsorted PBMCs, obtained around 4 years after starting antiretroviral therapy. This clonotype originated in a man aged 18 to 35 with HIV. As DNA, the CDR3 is TGTGCCAGCAGCCCCGAGAGAGATGGCGGCTACACCTTC. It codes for CASSPERDGGYTF.